This T cell receptor (beta chain) was profiled in a study of blood T cell repertoires in COVID-19. Study summary: Whether acute or convalescent, the COVID-19 samples came from the United States, Italy and Spain. The analysed material was cDNA or gDNA that came from T cells, B-cell-depleted T cells, or PBMCs.

The CDR3 runs to 14 residues. With 4 bases removed from V and 4 bases from J, the gap between germline ends came to 11 bases. Looked up from germline, CDR1 is SEHNR and CDR2 is FQNEAQ (reference sequence). As originally analysed: Nucleated cell number was recorded as an estimate derived from reference gene primer amplification. Sequenced by immunoSEQ multiplex PCR; TCRdb stores in-frame clones only, minus some. D and trimming come from the DNA, and the V and J calls and clone size come from that table. The repertoire holds 15,000 to 20,000 clones, with around 91% as singletons. Sequencing was carried out using peripheral blood. This TCR was recovered from a man aged 55 to 70 with active COVID-19. The V and J genes are TRBV7-9 and TRBJ1-5, with a weak D call TRBD1 (6 bases). Here the CDR3 DNA reads TGTGCCAGCAGCTCAGGGGTTTCTAATCAGCCCCAGCATTTT. Its translation is CASSSGVSNQPQHF.